Reported below is one TCR beta chain. Antigen: not known. This sample stems from a study of STAT3 mutations in large granular lymphocyte leukemia. Here immunoSEQ multiplex PCR was the method, and the copy in TCRdb shows in-frame clones only, minus some. The sample has fewer than 20,000 clones; 84% are singletons. Study-level results: Every T-LGLL patient had at least one immunodominant TCRbeta clonotype. Persisting codominant clonotypes may have hidden a small pathogenic clone.

Germline assignment: CDR1 MGHRA and CDR2 YSYEKL. The length of the CDR3 is 13 residues. V was trimmed by 1 base and J by 6 bases, leaving 7 bases between them. The gene calls are TRBV4-1 and TRBJ2-4; possibly TRBD1 for D (6 bases). The TCR comes from a man aged 45-60 years with T-cell large granular lymphocyte leukemia. Some clones in this sample may be carry-over from other donors' samples. Sequencing input: peripheral blood mononuclear cells. The CDR3 is CASSQGTVNIQYF. The CDR3 DNA reads as TGCGCCAGCAGCCAAGGGACAGTAAACATTCAGTACTTC.